What follows describes a single T cell receptor beta chain. This record belongs to a study of blood T cell repertoires in COVID-19. Study background: Samples taken during acute and convalescent COVID-19 were collected in the United States, Italy and Spain. In each case, the material was cDNA or gDNA derived from T cells, B-cell-depleted T cells, or PBMCs.

V lost 5 bases, J lost 2 bases, and 16 bases stayed unmatched. The CDR3 is 18 amino acids. Germline lookup yields CDR1 SGHNT and CDR2 YYREEE (reference sequence). In the authors' methods: Amplification of reference gene primers provided the estimated nucleated cell counts. Assay: immunoSEQ multiplex PCR; the TCRdb copy retains only in-frame clones and omits some. V and J calls plus clone size are reproduced from that table; the DNA served to infer D and trimming. The sample has roughly 200,000 clones, 80% to 90% seen once. Researchers sorted participants into cohorts using their self-reported clinical history.

V is TRBV5-4 and J is TRBJ2-5; 9 positions match TRBD2. What was sequenced was PBMCs or T cells enriched from blood (not recorded which). The source of this sequence is a man younger than 30 with acute COVID-19. CDR3 nucleotides: TGTGCCAGCAGGTCTGTAGGGTGGCTAGCGGGAAATCAAGAGACCCAGTACTTC. This translates into CASRSVGWLAGNQETQYF.